Shown below are 3 T cell receptor beta chains from a single sample sequenced in a study of blood T cells in healthy people across ages (dated by TCRdb to the mid-2010s). Library prep was done by 5' RACE. The reads were generated on an Illumina HiSeq 2500. A second PCR of 7 to 11 cycles was performed with a sample-barcoded 5' primer and a J-beta primer mix. TCRdb reprocessing: public reads trimmed at Q25 with fastp, clones called with MiXCR, in-frame beta chains kept. Rows with one shared CDR3 protein collapse into an entry with the most common genes and DNA. A total of some 800,000 distinct CDR3 sequences appear in this sample, roughly 25% of them only once. The ten most abundant clones make up under 4.5% of the sample. Separately, the same data were catalogued under a study of T cells of mothers and their children.

The sequencing sample was made of blood. The origin of the receptors is a boy under 18 in good health.

The chain carries TRBV20-1 and TRBJ2-1, with 12 bases fitting TRBD2. This CDR3 contains 14 residues. The junction had 8 bases not matched to a gene; V was cut back by 7 bases and J by 7 bases. Germline lookup yields CDR1 DFQATT and CDR2 SNEGSKA (reference sequence). The CDR3: CSVPTSGRSNEQFF. In DNA form, the CDR3 reads TGCAGTGTACCGACTAGCGGGAGATCTAATGAGCAGTTCTTC.

This clonotype was seen a few times. The V call is TRBV10-2, the J call TRBJ2-5; D uncertain. This CDR3 is built from 14 residues. V was trimmed by 8 bases and J by 1 base, leaving 14 bases between them. Germline V gene lookup returns CDR1 WSHSY and CDR2 SAAADI. Here the CDR3 reads CASSGRVGQETQYF. The CDR3, as DNA: TGCGCCAGCTCCGGTAGGGTGGGCCAAGAGACCCAGTACTTC.

The CDR3 DNA is TGCAGTGCGAGGACAGGGGGTGAGTCACCCCTCCACTTT. This sequence encodes CSARTGGESPLHF. V usage is TRBV20-1 and J usage is TRBJ1-6; 10 bases are a match to TRBD1. The CDR3 contains 13 residues. Germline CDR1 reads DFQATT; CDR2 reads SNEGSKA (reference sequence). V shed 6 bases and J 10 bases; nucleotides not matched to a gene: 6.